The clone carrying this T cell receptor beta chain was picked up many times. The antigen is undetermined. Each donor (without exception) was a healthy Caucasian. V was pared by 6 bases and J by 2 bases, with 4 bases of the junction left unmatched. The CDR3 consists of 14 residues. The data derive from a study of identical twins. Study-wide points: Sequences that were out-of-frame, alpha and twin-shared displayed an excess of low generation probability.

TCRdb fed the 5' RACE reads into MiXCR, producing one record per CDR3 protein. The repertoire includes about 470,000 distinct CDR3 sequences, around 24% of them detected once, and about 2.7% sits in the top ten. This same sample was also taken into another study, of T cells expressing NK-cell markers. That report notes: Among the experiments, several used an anti-gamma-delta TCR antibody to restrict sorting to alpha-beta TCR T cells. Whether expanded NKG2C-expressing T cell clones recognize HCMV is unknown.

This chain uses TRBV12-3 or TRBV12-4 with TRBJ2-3; the match to TRBD2 covers 8 bases. Sequencing was done on a sample of CD4+ T cells sorted from blood. The sequence derives from a woman under 30 in good health. CDR3 in DNA: TGTGCCAGCAGGGTAGCGGGATCCACAGATACGCAGTATTTT. As protein: CASRVAGSTDTQYF.